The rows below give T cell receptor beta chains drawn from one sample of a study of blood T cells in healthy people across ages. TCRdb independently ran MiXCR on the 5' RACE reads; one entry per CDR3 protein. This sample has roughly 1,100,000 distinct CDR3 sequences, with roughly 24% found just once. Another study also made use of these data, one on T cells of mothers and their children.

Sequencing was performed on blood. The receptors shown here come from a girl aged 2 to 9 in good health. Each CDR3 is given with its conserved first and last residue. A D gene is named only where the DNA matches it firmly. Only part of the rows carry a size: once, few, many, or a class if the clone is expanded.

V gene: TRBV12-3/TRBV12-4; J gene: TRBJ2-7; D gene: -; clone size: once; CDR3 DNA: TGTGCCAGCAGTTTAGAAAAGGTTTACGAGCAGTACTTC; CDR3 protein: CASSLEKVYEQYF
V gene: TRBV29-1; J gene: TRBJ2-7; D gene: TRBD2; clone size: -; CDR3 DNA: TGCAGCGTTGGGGGACTAGCGACCTACGAGCAGTACTTC; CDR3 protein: CSVGGLATYEQYF
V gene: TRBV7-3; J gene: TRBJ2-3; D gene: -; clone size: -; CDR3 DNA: TGTGCCAGCAGCTTAAATGGCAGGGGCGGTACAGATACGCAGTATTTT; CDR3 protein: CASSLNGRGGTDTQYF
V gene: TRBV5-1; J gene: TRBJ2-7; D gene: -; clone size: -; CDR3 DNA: TGCGCCAGCAGCTTAATAGCAGACTACGAGCAGTACTTC; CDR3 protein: CASSLIADYEQYF
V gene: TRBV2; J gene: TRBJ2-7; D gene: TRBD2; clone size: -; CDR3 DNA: TGTGCCAGCAGCATTAGCGGGAGTCGCGTATACGAGCAGTACTTC; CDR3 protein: CASSISGSRVYEQYF
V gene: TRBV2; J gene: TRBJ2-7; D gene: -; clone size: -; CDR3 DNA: TGTGCCAGCACCGGGGGAGTTAACGAGCAGTACTTC; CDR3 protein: CASTGGVNEQYF
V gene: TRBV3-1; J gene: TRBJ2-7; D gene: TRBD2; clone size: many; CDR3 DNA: TGTGCCAGCAGTCGACTAGCGGGAGTAGAGGAGCAGTACTTC; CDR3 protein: CASSRLAGVEEQYF
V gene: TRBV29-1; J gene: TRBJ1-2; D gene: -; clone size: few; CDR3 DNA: TGCAGCGTTGAAATAGTAACAGGGTTGGCCCACGGCTACACCTTC; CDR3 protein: CSVEIVTGLAHGYTF
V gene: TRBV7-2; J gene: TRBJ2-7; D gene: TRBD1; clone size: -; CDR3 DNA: TGTGCCAGCAGACCCAGACAGGGGTTCTCCGAGCAGTACTTC; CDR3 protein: CASRPRQGFSEQYF
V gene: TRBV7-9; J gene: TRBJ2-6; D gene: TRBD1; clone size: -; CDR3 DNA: TGTGCCAGCAGCGCCGGTACAGGGGAGGCCAACGTCCTGACTTTC; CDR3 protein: CASSAGTGEANVLTF
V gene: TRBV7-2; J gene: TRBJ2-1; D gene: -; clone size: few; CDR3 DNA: TGTGCCAGCAGCTTAGAGGGGGCTAGCGGCCTCTTTGAGCAGTTCTTC; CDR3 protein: CASSLEGASGLFEQFF
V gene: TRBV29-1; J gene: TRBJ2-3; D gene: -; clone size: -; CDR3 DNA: TGCAGCGTTGAACCTGCGATTAGCACAGATACGCAGTATTTT; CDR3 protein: CSVEPAISTDTQYF
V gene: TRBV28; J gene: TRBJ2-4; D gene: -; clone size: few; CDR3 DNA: TGTGCGATTCACTCGGGGGCGCGAGAAAACATTCAGTACTTC; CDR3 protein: CAIHSGARENIQYF
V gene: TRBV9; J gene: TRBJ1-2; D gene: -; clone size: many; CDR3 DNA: TGTGCCAGCAGCGTAGGGGGGAACTATGGCTACACCTTC; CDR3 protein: CASSVGGNYGYTF
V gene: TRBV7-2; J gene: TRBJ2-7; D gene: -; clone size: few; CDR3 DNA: TGTGCCAGCAGACTGTCACCCGAAGAAGACTACGAGCAGTACTTC; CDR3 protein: CASRLSPEEDYEQYF
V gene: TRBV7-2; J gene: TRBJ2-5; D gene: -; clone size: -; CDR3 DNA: TGTGCCAGCAGCTTTCGAGCCGAGACCCAGTACTTC; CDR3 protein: CASSFRAETQYF
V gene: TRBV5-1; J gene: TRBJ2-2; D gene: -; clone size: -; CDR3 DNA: TGCGCCAGCAGCTTGGCAGGACGGGACACACTCACCGGGGAGCTGTTTTTT; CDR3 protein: CASSLAGRDTLTGELFF
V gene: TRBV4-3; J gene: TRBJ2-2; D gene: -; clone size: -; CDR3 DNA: TGCGCCAGCAGCCAAGAAGGCGGCGGGGAGCTGTTTTTT; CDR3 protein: CASSQEGGGELFF
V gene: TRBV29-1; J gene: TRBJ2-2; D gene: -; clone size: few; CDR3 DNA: TGCAGCGTTGAAGGCAGCTCCGACACCGGGGAGCTGTTTTTT; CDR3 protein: CSVEGSSDTGELFF
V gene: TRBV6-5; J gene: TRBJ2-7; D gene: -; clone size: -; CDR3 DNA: TGTGCCAGCAGGGCTCCCTACTACGAGCAGTACTTC; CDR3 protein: CASRAPYYEQYF
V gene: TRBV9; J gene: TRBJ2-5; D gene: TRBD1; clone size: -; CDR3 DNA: TGTGCCAGCAGCGTCACAGGGGCAGAGACCCAGTACTTC; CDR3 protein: CASSVTGAETQYF
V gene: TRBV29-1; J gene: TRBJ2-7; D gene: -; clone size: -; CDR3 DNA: TGCAGCGTTCGAATTCTCGGGGGCTCCTACGAGCAGTACTTC; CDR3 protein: CSVRILGGSYEQYF
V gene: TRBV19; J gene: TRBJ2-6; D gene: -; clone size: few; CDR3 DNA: TGTGCCAGTACTGAGGTCTCTGGGGCCAACGTCCTGACTTTC; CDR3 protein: CASTEVSGANVLTF
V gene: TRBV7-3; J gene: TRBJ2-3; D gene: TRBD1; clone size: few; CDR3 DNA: TGTGCCAGCAGCTCACTCCGCGGGGACAGGCCAGATACGCAGTATTTT; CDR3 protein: CASSSLRGDRPDTQYF
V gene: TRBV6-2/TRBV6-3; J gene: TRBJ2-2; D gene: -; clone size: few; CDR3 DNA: TGTGCCAGCAGTTACGGGCCAATAATAACGAACACCGGGGAGCTGTTTTTT; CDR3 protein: CASSYGPIITNTGELFF
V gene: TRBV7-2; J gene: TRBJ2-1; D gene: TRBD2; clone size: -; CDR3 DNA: TGTGCCAGCAGCCGTCTGACTAGCGGTGAGCAGTTCTTC; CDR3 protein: CASSRLTSGEQFF
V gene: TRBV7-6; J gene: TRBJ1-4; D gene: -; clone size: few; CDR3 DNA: TGTGCCAGCAGCTTAGAAGTCCGGGGCGGGGGGAATGAAAAACTGTCTTTT; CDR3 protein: CASSLEVRGGGNEKLSF
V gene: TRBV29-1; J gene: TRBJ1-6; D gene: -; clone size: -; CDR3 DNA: TGCAGCGTTGAGGGTTCGGGTGTTTATAATTCACCCCTCCACTTT; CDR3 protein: CSVEGSGVYNSPLHF
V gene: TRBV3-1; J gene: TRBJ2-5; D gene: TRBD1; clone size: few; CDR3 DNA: TGTGCCAGCAGCCATGGACAGGGCCTACGAGGAGAGACCCAGTACTTC; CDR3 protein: CASSHGQGLRGETQYF
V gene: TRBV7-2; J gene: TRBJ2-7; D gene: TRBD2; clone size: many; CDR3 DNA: TGTGCCAGCAGCCGGGGGGCCTACGAGCAGTACTTC; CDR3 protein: CASSRGAYEQYF
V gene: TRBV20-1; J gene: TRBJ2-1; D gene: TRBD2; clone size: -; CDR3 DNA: TGCAGTGCTAGAGATCTCGCGGGAGTAGGCTACAATGAGCAGTTCTTC; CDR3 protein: CSARDLAGVGYNEQFF
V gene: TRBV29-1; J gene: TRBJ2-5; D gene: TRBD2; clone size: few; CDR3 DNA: TGCAGCGTTAGGGCGGGAGGGCCTTTCGCGACCCAGTACTTC; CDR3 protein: CSVRAGGPFATQYF
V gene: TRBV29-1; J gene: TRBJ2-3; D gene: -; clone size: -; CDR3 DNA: TGCAGCGTTGTATGGCGTAGCACAGATACGCAGTATTTT; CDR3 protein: CSVVWRSTDTQYF
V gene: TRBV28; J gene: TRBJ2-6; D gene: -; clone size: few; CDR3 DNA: TGTGCCAGCACTCCAGGGGTTTTCTCTGGGGCCAACGTCCTGACTTTC; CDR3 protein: CASTPGVFSGANVLTF